This T cell receptor beta chain was observed in a study of blood T cell repertoires in COVID-19. The overall study: Samples representing acute and convalescent COVID-19 were sourced from the United States, Italy and Spain.

In the original workflow: Nucleated cell number was recorded as an estimate derived from reference gene primer amplification. Here immunoSEQ multiplex PCR was the method, and the copy in TCRdb shows in-frame clones only, minus some. The D gene and trimming were derived from the DNA, and the V and J assignments and clone size from that table. The sample lists a few hundred thousand clones; less than 90% were seen once. Clinical histories supplied by participants themselves formed the basis of cohort assignment. Donors in Cohort 3 counted as recovered after two negative PCRs, clearance, or symptom resolution. Per germline, CDR1 MNHEY and CDR2 SVGAGI. V was cut by 6 bases and J by 8 bases, with 16 bases left in between. The CDR3 loop spans 13 amino acids.

Sequencing used PBMCs or T cells enriched from blood (not recorded which). The clonotype was recovered from a woman in her twenties or thirties who had recovered from COVID-19. This chain connects TRBV6-5 to TRBJ1-2, with TRBD1 as a possible D gene (6 bases). CDR3 region: CASSPGTSGGYTF. CDR3 DNA: TGTGCCAGCAGCCCCGGGACATCTGGAGGCTACACCTTC.